This T cell receptor beta chain was sequenced for a study of T cell responses to AZD1222 COVID-19 vaccine (dated by TCRdb to 2020 to 2022). With respect to the entire study: AZD1222 recipients whose second dose came at about 4 weeks and those whose second dose came at about 12 weeks were combined into one group, since spike-specific TCR depth and breadth did not differ between the two schedules. Trial participants were enrolled by age into subgroups of 18-55, 56-69 and 70-plus years, and roughly 150, 30 and 60 TCR-sequenced participants, respectively, were included in these subgroups. TCR sequencing was performed for approximately 240 trial participants, of whom about 210 were given two doses of AZD1222 and approximately 26 were given two doses of MenACWY control vaccine.

Overall study results and their limits: CD4 TCRs associated with the vaccine covered the entire spike protein, and the dominant responses were in regions 160-218 and 743-854. Because no samples from the day 14 peak response were available, repertoires could be characterized only after the peak T cell response. Reportedly, close to half of the unique spike-specific TCRs recognized epitopes lying outside the regions that are mutated in the B.1.351 and B.1.1.7 variants. Conclusions about previously exposed vaccinees were limited because only six AZD1222 recipients were SARS-CoV-2 seropositive at baseline. Most participants were white British and females outnumbered males, and the authors suggested that clonal diversity may have been underestimated. The 56-69-year group was small, and its depth increase did not reach significance, likely because of low power. After two AZD1222 doses, both the breadth and the depth of spike-specific TCRs were significantly higher than at day 0 and than in MenACWY recipients.

CDR1 MGHRA and CDR2 YSYEKL are derived from the germline V gene. Including cysteine and phenylalanine, the CDR3 has 11 amino acids. The kept DNA is CDR3 alone, 33 bases in frame from the first base. V lost 1 base and J lost 11 bases; the stretch between them is 8 bases long. In its sample, this clone was seen a few times. What antigen it recognizes has not been identified. No much larger clone is present one base from it, and per-base qualities are unavailable. The time point label corresponds to: baseline before first vaccination. The vaccinee samples were drawn from two UK trials, COV001 and COV002, one of which was a single-blind randomized controlled phase 2/3 trial testing AZD1222 (ChAdOx1 nCoV-19) in healthy adults. For TCRbeta chain sequencing, PBMC samples were collected from trial participants at day 0 and at day 28 after the second dose. The CDR3 regions of human TCRbeta chains were analyzed by immunosequencing. As for the original processing: Repertoire TCRs were checked for matches against a reference library of SARS-CoV-2-specific TCRs that had been generated using the MIRA antigen-specificity platform. Breadth meant the fraction of unique TCRs that were SARS-CoV-2-associated, whereas depth meant the fraction of total T cells that were SARS-CoV-2-associated. Using the MIRA data, each spike-specific TCR was assigned both to the spike region to which the TCR was reactive and to a CD4 or CD8 class. Log10-transformed breadth and depth values were compared by one-way ANOVA with Sidak's multiple comparisons tests. As stored in TCRdb, this immuneACCESS dataset retains in-frame rearrangements with V and J assigned. A fraction of the clones does not appear; measured against another copy, unresolved V genes explain less than half of the discrepancy, and the remainder lacks a known reason. The V and J calls and clone size were taken over from that table, and D and trimming were inferred from the DNA. This sample holds 150,000 or so clones; approximately 85% were observed only once. Around 8% of the sample is taken by the ten largest.

The source of this sequence is an adult in good health. The source material was peripheral blood, sampled on day 0 of AZD1222 vaccination. Recombination connected TRBV4-1 to TRBJ1-1; no confident D gene assignment can be made. The CDR3 in this case is CASSQGLGAFF. The DNA reads as follows: TGCGCCAGCAGCCAAGGCCTCGGGGCTTTCTTT.